This T cell receptor (beta chain) was identified during a study of T cell responses to AZD1222 COVID-19 vaccine. Study conclusions and caveats: Compared with day 0, the breadth and depth of the Spike-specific TCR repertoire rose significantly after two doses of AZD1222.

The method was immunoSEQ multiplex PCR; TCRdb's version includes in-frame clones alone and lacks a portion of them. The sample consists of 150,000 or so clones, roughly nine tenths of them appearing once. V was clipped by 1 base and J by 5 bases; unmatched bases: 16. The CDR3 sequence is 19 residues long. The germline CDR1 and CDR2 sequences are MGHRA and YSYEKL. Turning to this clone: The antigen is not known.

The chain combines TRBV4-1 with TRBJ1-4; 7 bases fit TRBD1. The receptor's source is an adult who received the AZD1222 COVID-19 vaccine. The sample in question was peripheral blood, obtained 28 days after the second AZD1222 dose. CDR3 residues: CASSQARGETGPLNEKLFF. DNA for the CDR3: TGCGCCAGCAGCCAAGCGAGGGGGGAGACAGGGCCTTTAAATGAAAAACTGTTTTTT.